This entry features one TCR beta chain sequence. The antigen remains undetermined. CDR1 and CDR2 (germline): SGHNT, YYREEE (reference sequence). This CDR3 has 17 residues. V was clipped by 0 bases and J by 4 bases, with 18 bases between them. The graft tissue was processed, and this released both intraepithelial and lamina propria lymphocytes. These data are taken from a study of graft-versus-host responses after intestinal transplantation. Generated by immunoSEQ multiplex PCR, the TCRdb table keeps only in-frame clones and is missing some. Of 22,000 or so clones listed, just over 75% are singletons. Study observations and caveats: High graft-versus-host to host-versus-graft clonal ratios were found in allografts of patients who had graft-donor T cell macrochimerism.

The chain links TRBV5-4 to TRBJ2-3; a possible D gene is TRBD2 (5 bases). This receptor was obtained from a human patient who received an intestinal transplant, so some T cells may come from the graft donor. The sequenced sample was ileum tissue, obtained 12 days after intestinal transplant. CDR3 sequence reads: CASSLVGNDYLSDTQYF. The CDR3 DNA sequence: TGTGCCAGCAGCTTGGTGGGGAATGACTACCTATCAGATACGCAGTATTTT.